A selection of T cell receptor beta chains follows, all from one sample in a study of patients and donors after allogeneic stem cell transplantation. In TCRdb, the RT-PCR reads were re-called with MiXCR into one record per CDR3 protein. The data show about 110,000 distinct CDR3 sequences, with 35% seen just once and about 27% held by the top ten. Material: blood, either unsorted or a sorted T cell fraction (not recorded which). Receptor source: a human donor who was either an allogeneic HSCT recipient or a stem cell or donor lymphocyte infusion donor (not recorded which). It is not recorded whose cells these are; they may come from a transplant donor. Each CDR3 is given with its conserved first and last residue. A D gene is named only where the DNA matches it firmly. Only some rows state a clone size, as once, few, many or a class for expanded clones.

>medium-sized|TRBV7-9|TRBJ2-1|.
CASSFWGEQFF
TGTGCCAGCAGCTTCTGGGGTGAGCAGTTCTTC
>few|TRBV28|TRBJ2-5|.
CASSLRRVQETQYF
TGTGCCAGCAGTTTAAGGCGGGTCCAAGAGACCCAGTACTTC
>.|TRBV9|TRBJ2-3|.
CASSVLGFGTDTQYF
TGTGCCAGCAGCGTACTTGGGTTTGGGACAGATACGCAGTATTTT
>few|TRBV6-5|TRBJ1-6|.
CASSYWQTGSYNSPLHF
TGTGCCAGCAGTTATTGGCAGACCGGCTCCTATAATTCACCCCTCCACTTT
>.|TRBV6-1|TRBJ1-6|TRBD1
CASNGQGAYYNSPLHF
TGTGCCAGCAATGGACAGGGGGCGTACTATAATTCACCCCTCCACTTT
>.|TRBV24-1|TRBJ2-1|.
CATRPQQGWEDEQFF
TGTGCCACCAGGCCCCAACAGGGTTGGGAAGATGAGCAGTTCTTC
>few|TRBV4-3|TRBJ2-3|.
CASSQESPALFSTDTQYF
TGCGCCAGCAGCCAAGAGAGTCCAGCCCTGTTTAGCACAGATACGCAGTATTTT
>.|TRBV7-9|TRBJ1-2|.
CASSATVAGHGYTF
TGTGCCAGCAGCGCAACCGTGGCAGGGCATGGCTACACCTTC
>once|TRBV20-1|TRBJ2-3|.
CSPHSGFSTDTQYF
TGCAGTCCCCATTCGGGGTTTAGCACAGATACGCAGTATTTT
>.|TRBV4-3|TRBJ2-1|.
CASSPQRRVSPNEQFF
TGCGCCAGCAGCCCTCAAAGACGGGTAAGCCCGAATGAGCAGTTCTTC
>.|TRBV20-1|TRBJ1-4|.
CSARARRLEKLFF
TGCAGTGCTAGAGCGCGGAGACTTGAAAAACTGTTTTTT
>.|TRBV18|TRBJ2-7|TRBD2
CASSPGGDEQYF
TGTGCCAGCTCACCTGGGGGGGACGAGCAGTACTTC
>few|TRBV21-1|TRBJ1-5|.
CASSKVGPFGNQPQHF
TGTGCCAGCAGCAAAGTGGGTCCCTTTGGTAATCAGCCCCAGCATTTT
>many|TRBV6-5|TRBJ2-6|.
CASSRGVSGANVLTF
TGTGCCAGCAGCCGAGGGGTCTCTGGGGCCAACGTCCTGACTTTC
>.|TRBV6-2/TRBV6-3|TRBJ2-1|TRBD2
CASRVAGGLSNEQFF
TGTGCCAGCAGGGTAGCGGGAGGCCTGAGCAATGAGCAGTTCTTC
>many|TRBV4-3|TRBJ1-4|.
CASSQGPAWDEKLFF
TGCGCCAGCAGCCAAGGACCCGCTTGGGATGAAAAACTGTTTTTT
>.|TRBV20-1|TRBJ1-1|.
CSAGGARDYTEAFF
TGCAGTGCCGGGGGGGCCCGGGATTACACTGAAGCTTTCTTT
>.|TRBV4-3|TRBJ2-2|.
CASSPRERNTGELFF
TGCGCCAGCAGCCCCCGGGAGAGGAACACCGGGGAGCTGTTTTTT